This T cell receptor beta chain is from a study of identical twins. The CDR3 extends over 16 amino acids. Between the trimmed V and J ends, which lost 1 base and 5 bases, there was a span of 17 bases. CDR1 LGHDT and CDR2 YNNKEL come from the germline V gene (reference sequence). Findings of the study overall: The study reached conclusions through statistical analysis that was cross-sectional, not following the same donors. Excess low generation probability was seen in twin-shared out-of-frame alpha sequences.

As regards this clonotype: What it binds is not known.

One entry per CDR3 protein, called by TCRdb with MiXCR from the 5' RACE reads. The repertoire holds fewer than 800,000 distinct CDR3 sequences, with less than 9% as singletons. This same sample was also taken into another study, of yellow fever vaccine responses in identical twins.

This clonotype originated in a woman younger than 30 in good health. Sequencing was performed on PBMCs. V usage is TRBV3-1 and J usage is TRBJ2-5, with D perhaps assigned TRBD1 or TRBD2 (7 bases each). Here the CDR3 DNA reads TGTGCCAGCAGCCAAGTGACAGGGAGGGCTAGGGAGACCCAGTACTTC. Its translation: CASSQVTGRARETQYF.